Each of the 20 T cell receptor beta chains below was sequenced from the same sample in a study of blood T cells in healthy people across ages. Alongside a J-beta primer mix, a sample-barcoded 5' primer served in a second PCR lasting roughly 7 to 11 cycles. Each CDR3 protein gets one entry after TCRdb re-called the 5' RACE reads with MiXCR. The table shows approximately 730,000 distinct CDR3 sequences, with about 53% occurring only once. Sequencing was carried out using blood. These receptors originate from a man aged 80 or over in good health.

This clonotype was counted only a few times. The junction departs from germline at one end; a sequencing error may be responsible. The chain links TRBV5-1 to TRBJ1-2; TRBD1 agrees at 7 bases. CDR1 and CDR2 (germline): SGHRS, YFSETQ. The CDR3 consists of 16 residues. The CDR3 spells CASSLDLTGARYGYIF. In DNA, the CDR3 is TGCGCCAGCAGCTTGGATCTTACAGGGGCCCGCTATGGCTATATCTTC.

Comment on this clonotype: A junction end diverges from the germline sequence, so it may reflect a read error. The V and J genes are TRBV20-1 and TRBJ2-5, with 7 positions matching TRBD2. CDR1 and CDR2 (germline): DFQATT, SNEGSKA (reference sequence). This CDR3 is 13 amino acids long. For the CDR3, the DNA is TGCAGTGCTAGTCAGGTCAGCGGGGAGACCCGGTACTTC. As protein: CSASQVSGETRYF.

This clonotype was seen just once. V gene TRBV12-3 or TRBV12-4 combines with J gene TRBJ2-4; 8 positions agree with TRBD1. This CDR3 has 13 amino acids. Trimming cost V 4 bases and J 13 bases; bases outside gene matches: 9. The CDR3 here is CASSYGTGPEQYF. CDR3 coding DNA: TGTGCCAGCAGTTACGGGACAGGTCCTGAGCAGTACTTC.

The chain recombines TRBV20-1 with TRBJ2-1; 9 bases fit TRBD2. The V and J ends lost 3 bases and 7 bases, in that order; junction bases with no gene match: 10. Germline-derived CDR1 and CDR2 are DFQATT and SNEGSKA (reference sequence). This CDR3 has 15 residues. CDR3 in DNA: TGCAGTGCTAGGGGGTCGGCGGGAGGGCCTAATGAGCAGTTCTTC. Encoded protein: CSARGSAGGPNEQFF.

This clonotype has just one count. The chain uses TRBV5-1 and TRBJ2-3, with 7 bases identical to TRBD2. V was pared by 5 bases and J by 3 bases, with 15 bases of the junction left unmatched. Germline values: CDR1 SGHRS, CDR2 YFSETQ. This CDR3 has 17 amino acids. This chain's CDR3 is CASSMEGGPGWTDTQYF. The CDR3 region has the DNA TGCGCCAGCAGTATGGAGGGAGGGCCAGGATGGACAGATACGCAGTATTTT.

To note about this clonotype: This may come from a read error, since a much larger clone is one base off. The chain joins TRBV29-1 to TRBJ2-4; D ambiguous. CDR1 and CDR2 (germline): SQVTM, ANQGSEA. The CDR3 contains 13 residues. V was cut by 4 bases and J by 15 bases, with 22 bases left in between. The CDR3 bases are TGCAGCGTTGCTACAGTCCTTTCCTACGAGCGGTACTTC. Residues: CSVATVLSYERYF. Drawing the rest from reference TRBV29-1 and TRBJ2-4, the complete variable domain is SAVISQKPSRDICQRGTSLTIQCQVDSQVTMMFWYRQQPGQSLTLIATANQGSEATYESGFVIDKFPISRPNLTFSTLTVSNMSPEDSSIYLCSVATVLSYERYFGAGTRLSVL.

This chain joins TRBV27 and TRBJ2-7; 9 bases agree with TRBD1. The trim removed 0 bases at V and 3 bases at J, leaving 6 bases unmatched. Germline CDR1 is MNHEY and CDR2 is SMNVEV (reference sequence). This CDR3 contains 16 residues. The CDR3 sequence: CASSLSRGTGIYEQYF. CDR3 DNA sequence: TGTGCCAGCAGTTTATCTAGGGGGACAGGGATCTACGAGCAGTACTTC.

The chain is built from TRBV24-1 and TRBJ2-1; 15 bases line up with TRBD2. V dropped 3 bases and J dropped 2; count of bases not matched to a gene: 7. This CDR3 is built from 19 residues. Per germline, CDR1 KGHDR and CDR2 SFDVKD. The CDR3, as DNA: TGTGCCACCAGTGATCCGGGACTAGCGGGAGGTGACACCTACAATGAGCAGTTCTTC. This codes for CATSDPGLAGGDTYNEQFF.

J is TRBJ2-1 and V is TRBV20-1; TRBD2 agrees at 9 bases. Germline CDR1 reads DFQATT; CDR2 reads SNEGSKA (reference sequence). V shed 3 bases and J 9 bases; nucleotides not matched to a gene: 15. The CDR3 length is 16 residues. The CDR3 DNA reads TGCAGTGCTAGTTCTCCTTTAGCGGGAGATGAGGGTGAGCAGTTCTTC. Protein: CSASSPLAGDEGEQFF.

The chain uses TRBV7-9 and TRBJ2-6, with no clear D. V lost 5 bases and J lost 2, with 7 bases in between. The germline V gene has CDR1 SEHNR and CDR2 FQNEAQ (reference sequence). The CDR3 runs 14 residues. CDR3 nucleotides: TGTGCCAGCAGCCCAGTGGCTGGGGCCAACGTCCTGACTTTC. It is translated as CASSPVAGANVLTF. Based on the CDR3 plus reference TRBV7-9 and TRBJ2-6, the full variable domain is DTGVSQNPRHKITKRGQNVTFRCDPISEHNRLYWYRQTLGQGPEFLTYFQNEAQLEKSRLLSDRFSAERPKGSFSTLEIQRTEQGDSAMYLCASSPVAGANVLTFGAGSRLTVL.

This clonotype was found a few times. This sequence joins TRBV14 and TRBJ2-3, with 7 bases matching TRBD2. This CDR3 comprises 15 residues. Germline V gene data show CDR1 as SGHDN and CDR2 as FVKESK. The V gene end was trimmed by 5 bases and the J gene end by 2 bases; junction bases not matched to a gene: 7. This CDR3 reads CASSSRGGFTDTQYF. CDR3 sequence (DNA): TGTGCCAGCAGCTCCCGCGGGGGATTCACAGATACGCAGTATTTT.

The CDR3 is CASSQELAGATTGEQYF. DNA of the CDR3: TGCGCCAGCAGCCAAGAACTAGCGGGAGCTACCACCGGCGAGCAGTACTTC. The rearrangement links TRBV4-1 to TRBJ2-4, with 11 nucleotides matching TRBD2. The J call may be mistaken, given a closer DNA end match to TRBJ2-7. This CDR3 has 17 amino acids. Germline V gene data show CDR1 as MGHRA and CDR2 as YSYEKL.

CDR3 region: CSARETGTSEYEQYF. The DNA of the CDR3 is TGCAGTGCTAGAGAGACCGGGACTAGCGAATACGAGCAGTACTTC. The gene calls are TRBV20-1 and TRBJ2-7, with 10 bases matching TRBD2. V dropped 0 bases and J dropped 4; count of bases not matched to a gene: 6. This CDR3 is built from 15 residues. Germline V gives CDR1 DFQATT, CDR2 SNEGSKA (reference sequence).

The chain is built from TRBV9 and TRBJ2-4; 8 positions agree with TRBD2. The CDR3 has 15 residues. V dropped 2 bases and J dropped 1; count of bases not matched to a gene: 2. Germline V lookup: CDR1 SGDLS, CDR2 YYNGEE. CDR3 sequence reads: CASSVASGAKNIQYF. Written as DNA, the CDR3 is TGTGCCAGCAGCGTTGCTAGCGGGGCCAAAAACATTCAGTACTTC.

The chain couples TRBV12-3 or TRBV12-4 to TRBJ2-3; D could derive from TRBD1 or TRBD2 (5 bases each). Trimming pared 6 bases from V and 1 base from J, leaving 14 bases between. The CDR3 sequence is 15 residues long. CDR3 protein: CASRVGDAGTDTQYF. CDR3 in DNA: TGTGCCAGCAGGGTCGGGGACGCCGGCACAGATACGCAGTATTTT.

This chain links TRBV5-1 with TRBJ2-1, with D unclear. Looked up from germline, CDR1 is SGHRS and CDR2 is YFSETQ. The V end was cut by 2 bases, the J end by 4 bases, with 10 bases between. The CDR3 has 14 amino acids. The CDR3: CASSLSGPYNEQFF. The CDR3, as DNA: TGCGCCAGCAGCTTAAGTGGCCCATACAATGAGCAGTTCTTC.

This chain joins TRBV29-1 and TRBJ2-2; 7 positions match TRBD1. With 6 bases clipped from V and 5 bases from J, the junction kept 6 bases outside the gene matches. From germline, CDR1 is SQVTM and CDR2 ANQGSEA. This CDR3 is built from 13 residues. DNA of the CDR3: TGCAGCGTCGCCCAGACAGGGACCGGGGAGCTGTTTTTT. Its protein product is CSVAQTGTGELFF.

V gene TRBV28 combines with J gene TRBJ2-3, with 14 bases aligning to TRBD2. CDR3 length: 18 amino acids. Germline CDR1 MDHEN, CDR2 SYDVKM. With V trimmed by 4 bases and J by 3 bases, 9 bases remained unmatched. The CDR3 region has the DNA TGTGCCAGCAGTTCCAGACTAGCGGGAGGGTCGAGGACAGATACGCAGTATTTT. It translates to CASSSRLAGGSRTDTQYF.

Here the CDR3 reads CATAGTGSLWEQFF. Here the CDR3 DNA reads TGTGCCACCGCCGGGACAGGGTCACTCTGGGAGCAGTTCTTC. The V call is TRBV24-1, the J call TRBJ2-1, with 9 nucleotides matching TRBD1. There are 14 residues in the CDR3. V lost 9 bases, J lost 10 bases, and 12 bases stayed unmatched. From germline, CDR1 is KGHDR and CDR2 SFDVKD.

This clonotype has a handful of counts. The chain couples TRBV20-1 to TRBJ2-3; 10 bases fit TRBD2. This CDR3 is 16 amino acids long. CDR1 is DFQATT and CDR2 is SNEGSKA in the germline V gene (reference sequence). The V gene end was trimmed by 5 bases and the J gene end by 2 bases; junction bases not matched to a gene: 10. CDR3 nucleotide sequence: TGCAGTGCTTGGCCTCCTAGCGGGAGTGCCACAGATACGCAGTATTTT. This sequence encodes CSAWPPSGSATDTQYF.